This T cell receptor (beta chain) is drawn from a study of T cells in Graves' hyperthyroidism and ophthalmopathy. Overall study results and limits: Ophthalmopathy got predicted by the model a median about six months before its onset.

Researchers barred patients who had uncontrolled infection, other autoimmune disease, pregnancy or lactation. It was at first hyperthyroidism diagnosis, before any ophthalmopathy symptoms, that the blood sample was taken. The germline V gene has CDR1 MDHEN and CDR2 SYDVKM. V gave up 5 bases and J gave up 2 bases, with 10 bases separating them. This CDR3 contains 14 residues. Amplification of TCR beta CDR3 regions used RNA as the template. The HTBI primer set served for first-round RT-PCR of the TCR CDR3. Each CDR3 protein is one row after TCRdb ran MiXCR on the multiplex PCR reads. The table records some 300,000 distinct CDR3 sequences, about an eighth of them present only once. About this clonotype itself: Its matching antigen is unknown.

This chain uses TRBV28 with TRBJ1-3; the D gene is possibly TRBD1 (5 bases). Sequenced material: blood. This TCR came from a young woman with Graves' hyperthyroidism that later progressed to Graves' ophthalmopathy. Written as DNA, the CDR3 is TGTGCCAGCAGTCAGGGAGTAGCTGGAAACACCATATATTTT. It translates to CASSQGVAGNTIYF.